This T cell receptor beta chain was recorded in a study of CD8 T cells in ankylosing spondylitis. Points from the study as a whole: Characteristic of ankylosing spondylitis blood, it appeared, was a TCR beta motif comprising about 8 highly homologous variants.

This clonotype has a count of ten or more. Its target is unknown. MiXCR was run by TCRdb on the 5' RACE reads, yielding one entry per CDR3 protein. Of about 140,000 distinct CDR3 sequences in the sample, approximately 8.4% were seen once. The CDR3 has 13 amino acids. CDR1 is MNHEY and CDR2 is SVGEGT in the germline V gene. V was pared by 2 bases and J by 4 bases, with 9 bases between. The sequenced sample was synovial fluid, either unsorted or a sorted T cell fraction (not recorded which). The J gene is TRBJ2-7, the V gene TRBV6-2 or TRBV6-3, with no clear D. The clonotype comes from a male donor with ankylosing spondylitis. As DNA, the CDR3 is TGTGCCAGCAGTTACGACACTCCTTACGAGCAGTACTTC. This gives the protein CASSYDTPYEQYF.